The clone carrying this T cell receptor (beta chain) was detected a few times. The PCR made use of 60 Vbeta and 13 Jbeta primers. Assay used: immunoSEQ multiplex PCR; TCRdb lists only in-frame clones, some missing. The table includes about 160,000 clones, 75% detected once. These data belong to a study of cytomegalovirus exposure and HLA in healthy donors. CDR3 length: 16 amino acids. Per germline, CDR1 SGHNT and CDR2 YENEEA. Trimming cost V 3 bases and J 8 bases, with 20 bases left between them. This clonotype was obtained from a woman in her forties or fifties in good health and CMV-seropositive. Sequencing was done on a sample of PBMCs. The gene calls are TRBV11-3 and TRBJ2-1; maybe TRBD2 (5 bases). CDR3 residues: CASSFGLIRSVDEQFF. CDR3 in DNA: TGTGCCAGCAGCTTCGGACTTATTCGTAGTGTCGATGAGCAGTTCTTC.